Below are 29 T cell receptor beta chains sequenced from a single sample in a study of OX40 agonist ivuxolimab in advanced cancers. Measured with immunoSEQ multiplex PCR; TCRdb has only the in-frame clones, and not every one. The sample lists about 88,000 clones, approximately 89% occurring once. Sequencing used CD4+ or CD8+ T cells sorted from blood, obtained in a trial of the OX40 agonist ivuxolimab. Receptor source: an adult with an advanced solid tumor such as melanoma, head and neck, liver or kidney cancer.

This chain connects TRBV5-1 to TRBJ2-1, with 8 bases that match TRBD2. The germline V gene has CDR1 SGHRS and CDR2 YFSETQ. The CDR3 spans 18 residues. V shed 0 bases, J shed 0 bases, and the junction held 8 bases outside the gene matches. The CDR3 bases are TGCGCCAGCAGCTTGGTCCGAGCGGGGGCCAGCTCCTACAATGAGCAGTTCTTC. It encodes CASSLVRAGASSYNEQFF.

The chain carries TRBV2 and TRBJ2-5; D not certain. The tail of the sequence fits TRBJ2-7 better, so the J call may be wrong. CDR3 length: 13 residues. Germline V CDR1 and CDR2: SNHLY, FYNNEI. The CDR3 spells CASVNDPKGEQYF. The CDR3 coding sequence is TGTGCCAGCGTAAACGACCCGAAGGGCGAGCAGTACTTC.

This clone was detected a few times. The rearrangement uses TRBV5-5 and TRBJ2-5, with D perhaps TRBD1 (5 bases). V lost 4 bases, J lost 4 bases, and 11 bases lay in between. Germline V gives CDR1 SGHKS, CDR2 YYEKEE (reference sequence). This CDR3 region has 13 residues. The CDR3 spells CASSRGSGETQYF. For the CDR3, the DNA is TGTGCCAGCAGCAGGGGTAGTGGAGAGACCCAGTACTTC.

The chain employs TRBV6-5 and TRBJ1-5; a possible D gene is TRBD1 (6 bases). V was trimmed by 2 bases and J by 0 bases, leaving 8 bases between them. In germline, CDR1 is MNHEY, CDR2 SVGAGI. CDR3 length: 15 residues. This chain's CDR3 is CASSYNRDSNQPQHF. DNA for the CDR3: TGTGCCAGCAGTTACAACAGGGATAGCAATCAGCCCCAGCATTTT.

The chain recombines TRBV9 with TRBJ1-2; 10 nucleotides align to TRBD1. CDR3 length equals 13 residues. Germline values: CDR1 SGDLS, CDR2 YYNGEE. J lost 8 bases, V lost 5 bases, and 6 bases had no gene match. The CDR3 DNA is TGTGCCAGCAGTCCCGGGACAGGGGAAGGCTACACCTTC. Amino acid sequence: CASSPGTGEGYTF.

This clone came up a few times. The CDR3 DNA reads as TGTGCCAGTCGAGGACAGGGTGGGTCACCCCTCCACTTT. This sequence encodes CASRGQGGSPLHF. The chain links TRBV18 to TRBJ1-6, with 8 bases fitting TRBD1. V lost 9 bases to trimming and J lost 10 bases; unmatched junction nucleotides: 8. Germline loops: CDR1 KGHSH, CDR2 LQKENI. This CDR3 region has 13 residues. The whole variable domain, filled in from reference TRBV18 and TRBJ1-6, reads NAGVMQNPRHLVRRRGQEARLRCSPMKGHSHVYWYRQLPEEGLKFMVYLQKENIIDESGMPKERFSAEFPKEGPSILRIQQVVRGDSAAYFCASRGQGGSPLHFGNGTRLTVT.

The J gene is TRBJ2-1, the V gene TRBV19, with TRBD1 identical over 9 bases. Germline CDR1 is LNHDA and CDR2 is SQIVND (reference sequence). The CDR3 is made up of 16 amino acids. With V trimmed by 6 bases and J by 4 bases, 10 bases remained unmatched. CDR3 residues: CASRSRDRAGYNEQFF. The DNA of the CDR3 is TGTGCCAGTAGGTCCCGGGACAGGGCCGGGTACAATGAGCAGTTCTTC.

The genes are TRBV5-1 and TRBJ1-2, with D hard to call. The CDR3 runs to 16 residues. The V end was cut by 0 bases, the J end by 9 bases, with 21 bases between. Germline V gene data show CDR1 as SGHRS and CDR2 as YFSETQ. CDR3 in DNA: TGCGCCAGCAGCTTGGGGGTATTTAGAGATTACGGAAGCTACACCTTC. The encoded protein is CASSLGVFRDYGSYTF.

The CDR3 loop is CASSSGLAGHTDTQYF. CDR3 sequence (DNA): TGTGCCAGCAGCTCGGGACTAGCGGGACACACAGATACGCAGTATTTT. This chain joins TRBV7-2 and TRBJ2-3; 13 bases fit TRBD2. Germline lookup yields CDR1 SGHTA and CDR2 FQGNSA. CDR3 length: 16 residues. The ends lost 4 bases at V and 2 bases at J; junction bases unmatched: 3.

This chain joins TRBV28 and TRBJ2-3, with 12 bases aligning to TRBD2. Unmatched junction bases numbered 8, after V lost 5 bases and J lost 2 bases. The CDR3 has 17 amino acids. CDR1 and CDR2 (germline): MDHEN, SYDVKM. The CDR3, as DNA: TGTGCCAGCAGTCGACGGACTAGCGGGACAGACACAGATACGCAGTATTTT. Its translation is CASSRRTSGTDTDTQYF.

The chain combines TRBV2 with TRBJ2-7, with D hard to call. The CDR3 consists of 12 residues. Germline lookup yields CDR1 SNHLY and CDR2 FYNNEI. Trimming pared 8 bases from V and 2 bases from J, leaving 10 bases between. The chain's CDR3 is CASGPRAYEQYV. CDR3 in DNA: TGTGCCAGCGGACCTCGGGCCTACGAGCAGTACGTC.

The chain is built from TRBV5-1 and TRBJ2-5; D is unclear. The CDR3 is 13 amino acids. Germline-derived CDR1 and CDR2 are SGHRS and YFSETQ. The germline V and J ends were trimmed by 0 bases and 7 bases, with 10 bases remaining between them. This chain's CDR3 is CASSLDPTMTQYF. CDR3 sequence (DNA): TGCGCCAGCAGCTTGGACCCCACTATGACCCAGTACTTC.

The CDR3 DNA sequence: TGTGCCAGCAGCTTACTGAGCGGGGGTCGGTCAGATACGCAGTATTTT. It specifies CASSLLSGGRSDTQYF. This sequence joins TRBV7-3 and TRBJ2-3; 8 bases map to TRBD2. The CDR3 runs 16 residues. The J segment lost 4 bases and the V segment lost 2 bases, leaving 8 bases of the junction unmatched. Looked up from germline, CDR1 is SGHTA and CDR2 is FQGTGA.

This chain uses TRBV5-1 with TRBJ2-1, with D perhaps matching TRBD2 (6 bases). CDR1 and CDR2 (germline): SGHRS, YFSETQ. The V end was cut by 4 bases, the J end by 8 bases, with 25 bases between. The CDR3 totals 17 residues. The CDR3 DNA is TGCGCCAGCAGCCCCCGACCTAGGACTGGAGGGTCCGATGAGCAGTTCTTC. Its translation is CASSPRPRTGGSDEQFF.

The CDR3: CASSSESRRGNTIYF. The CDR3, as DNA: TGCGCCAGCAGCTCAGAGAGCCGTCGGGGAAACACCATATATTTT. This chain links TRBV5-1 with TRBJ1-3, with D unclear. Germline V gene data show CDR1 as SGHRS and CDR2 as YFSETQ. Trimming removed 3 bases from V and 4 bases from J, with 14 bases in between. The CDR3 totals 15 residues.

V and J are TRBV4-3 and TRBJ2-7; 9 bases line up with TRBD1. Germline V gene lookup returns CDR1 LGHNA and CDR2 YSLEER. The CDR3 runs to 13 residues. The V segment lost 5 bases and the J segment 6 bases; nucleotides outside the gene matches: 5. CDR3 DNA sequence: TGCGCCAGCAGCGCACAGGGGGCGGGCGAGCAGTACTTC. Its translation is CASSAQGAGEQYF.

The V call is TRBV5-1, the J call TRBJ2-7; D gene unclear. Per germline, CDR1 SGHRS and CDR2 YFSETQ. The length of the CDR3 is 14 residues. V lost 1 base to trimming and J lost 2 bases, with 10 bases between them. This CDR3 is CASSLLTQTYEQYF. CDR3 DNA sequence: TGCGCCAGCAGCTTGTTGACACAGACCTACGAGCAGTACTTC.

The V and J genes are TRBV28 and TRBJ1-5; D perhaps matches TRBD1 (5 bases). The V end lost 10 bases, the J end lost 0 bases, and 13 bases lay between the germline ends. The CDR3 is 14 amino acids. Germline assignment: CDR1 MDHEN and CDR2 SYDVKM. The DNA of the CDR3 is TGTGCCACCCTCAGGGACTCTAGCAATCAGCCCCAGCATTTT. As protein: CATLRDSSNQPQHF.

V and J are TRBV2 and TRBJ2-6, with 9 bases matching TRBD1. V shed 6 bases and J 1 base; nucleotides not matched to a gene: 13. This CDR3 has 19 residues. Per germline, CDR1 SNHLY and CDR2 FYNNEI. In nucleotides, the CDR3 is TGTGCCAGCAGCCGTCCGGGACAGGGCGTATCGTCTGGGGCCAACGTCCTGACTTTC. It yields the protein CASSRPGQGVSSGANVLTF.

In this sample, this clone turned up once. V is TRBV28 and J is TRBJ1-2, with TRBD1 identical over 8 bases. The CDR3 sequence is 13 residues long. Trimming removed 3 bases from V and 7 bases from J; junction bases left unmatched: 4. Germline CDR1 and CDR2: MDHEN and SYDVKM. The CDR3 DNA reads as TGTGCCAGCAGTTTGGACAGGGAAGTTGGCTACACCTTC. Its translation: CASSLDREVGYTF.

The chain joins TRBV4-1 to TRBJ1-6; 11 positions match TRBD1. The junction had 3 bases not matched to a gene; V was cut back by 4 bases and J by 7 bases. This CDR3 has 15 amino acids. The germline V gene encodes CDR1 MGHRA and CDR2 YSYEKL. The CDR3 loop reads CASSPGQGANSPLHF. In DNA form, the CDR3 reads TGCGCCAGCAGCCCCGGACAGGGGGCGAATTCACCCCTCCACTTT.

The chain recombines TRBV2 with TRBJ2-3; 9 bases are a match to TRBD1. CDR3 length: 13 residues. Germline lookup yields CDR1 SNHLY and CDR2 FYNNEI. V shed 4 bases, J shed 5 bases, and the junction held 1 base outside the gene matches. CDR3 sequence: CASSGQGVDTQYF. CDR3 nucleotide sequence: TGTGCCAGCAGTGGACAGGGGGTAGATACGCAGTATTTT.

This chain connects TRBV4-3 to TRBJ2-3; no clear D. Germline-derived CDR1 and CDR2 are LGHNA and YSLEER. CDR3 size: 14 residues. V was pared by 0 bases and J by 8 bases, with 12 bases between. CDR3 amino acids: CASSQDLTSSTQYF. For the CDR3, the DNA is TGCGCCAGCAGCCAAGATCTGACAAGCAGTACGCAGTATTTT.

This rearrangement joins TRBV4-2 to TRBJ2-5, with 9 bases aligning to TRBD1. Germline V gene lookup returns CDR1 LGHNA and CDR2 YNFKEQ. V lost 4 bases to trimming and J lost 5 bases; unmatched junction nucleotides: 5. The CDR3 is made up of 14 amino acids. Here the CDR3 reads CASSPQGAGETQYF. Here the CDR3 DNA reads TGTGCCAGCAGCCCACAGGGGGCTGGGGAGACCCAGTACTTC.

The CDR3 loop is CASSLDQGAGEQFF. In DNA, the CDR3 is TGTGCCAGCAGCTTAGATCAGGGGGCGGGGGAGCAGTTCTTC. The chain couples TRBV13 to TRBJ2-1, with TRBD1 identical over 8 bases. The CDR3 has 14 residues. Germline values: CDR1 PRHDT, CDR2 FYEKMQ (reference sequence). With 1 base clipped from V and 10 bases from J, the junction kept 6 bases outside the gene matches.

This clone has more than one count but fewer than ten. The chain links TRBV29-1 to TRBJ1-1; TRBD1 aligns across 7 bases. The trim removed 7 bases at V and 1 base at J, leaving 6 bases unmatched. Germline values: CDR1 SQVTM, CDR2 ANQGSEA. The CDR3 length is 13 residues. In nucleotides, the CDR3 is TGCAGCGGTGGACAGGTCTCGAACACTGAAGCTTTCTTT. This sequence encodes CSGGQVSNTEAFF.

CDR3 protein: CASSTDRIAKNIQYF. The DNA of the CDR3 is TGTGCCAGCAGCACCGACAGAATAGCCAAAAACATTCAGTACTTC. The chain joins TRBV11-2 to TRBJ2-4, with a weak D call TRBD1 (5 bases). CDR3 length equals 15 residues. V gave up 5 bases and J gave up 0 bases, with 11 bases separating them. Per germline, CDR1 SGHAT and CDR2 FQNNGV.

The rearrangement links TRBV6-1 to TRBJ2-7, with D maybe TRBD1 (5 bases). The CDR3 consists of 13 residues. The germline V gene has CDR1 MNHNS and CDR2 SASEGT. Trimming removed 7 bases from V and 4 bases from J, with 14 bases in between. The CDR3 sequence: CASTDDRPYEQYV. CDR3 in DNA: TGTGCCAGCACCGACGACAGACCTTACGAGCAGTACGTC.

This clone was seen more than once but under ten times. The CDR3 protein is CAGGIGYEQYF. CDR3 in DNA: TGTGCCGGAGGAATAGGCTACGAGCAGTACTTC. The chain uses TRBV2 and TRBJ2-7; D is perhaps TRBD2 (5 bases). The CDR3 runs to 11 residues. The germline V gene has CDR1 SNHLY and CDR2 FYNNEI. The V end was cut by 11 bases, the J end by 3 bases, with 11 bases between.